One and the same sample provided the 30 T cell receptor beta chains below, sequenced in a study of tumor and adjacent non-tumor tissue in lung cancer. No cell sorting was done before RNA was extracted from the tissue. Three rounds of nested PCR, following a modified ARM-PCR protocol, produced the TCRbeta library. TCRdb called the multiplex PCR reads again in MiXCR, with one record for every CDR3 protein. The sample holds about 140,000 distinct CDR3 sequences, approximately 70% seen once. Sequencing was carried out using lung tumor tissue. These receptors were obtained from a man in his 60s with small cell lung cancer.

Notes on this clonotype: A single base separates this from a much larger clone, so it may be a read error. J is TRBJ2-1 and V is TRBV11-2; 7 positions agree with TRBD2. Per the germline V gene, CDR1 is SGHAT and CDR2 is FQNNGV. The CDR3 length is 15 residues. CDR3 sequence reads: CARSPRGGYLDEQFF. The CDR3, as DNA: TGTGCCCGCAGCCCCCGGGGAGGGTATTTGGATGAGCAGTTCTTC. Drawing the rest from reference TRBV11-2 and TRBJ2-1, the complete variable domain is EAGVAQSPRYKIIEKRQSVAFWCNPISGHATLYWYQQILGQGPKLLIQFQNNGVVDDSQLPKDRFSAERLKGVDSTLKIQPAKLEDSAVYLCARSPRGGYLDEQFFGPGTRLTVL.

This clonotype has at least ten counts. The rearrangement joins TRBV6-6 to TRBJ2-1; 7 nucleotides agree with TRBD1. The CDR3 has 14 residues. Germline CDR1 is MNHNY and CDR2 is SVGAGI (reference sequence). The V and J ends lost 8 bases and 9 bases, in that order; junction bases with no gene match: 13. CDR3 in amino acids: CASDPNRGMGEQFF. CDR3 DNA: TGTGCCAGCGATCCAAACAGGGGCATGGGTGAGCAGTTCTTC.

Remarks on this clonotype: This may come from a read error, since a much larger clone is one base off. The chain is built from TRBV20-1 and TRBJ2-1; D gene ambiguous. This CDR3 contains 16 residues. Germline V gene sequence: CDR1 DFQATT, CDR2 SNEGSKA (reference sequence). The CDR3 bases are TGCAGTGCTAGAGACCAGTCCCCTTTAACGTACAATAAGCAGTTCTTC. Translating it yields CSARDQSPLTYNKQFF.

The sample holds one count of this clonotype. A read error may produce the germline difference seen at one junction end. The chain is built from TRBV14 and TRBJ2-2, with D perhaps matching TRBD2 (5 bases). The CDR3 loop spans 15 amino acids. Germline CDR1 reads SGHDN; CDR2 reads FVKESK. The CDR3 DNA is TGTGCCAGCAGCCCGACGGGCGCCGTCACCGGGGAGCTGTTATTT. Its translation is CASSPTGAVTGELLF. Supplemented by reference TRBV14 and TRBJ2-2, the full variable domain reads EAGVTQFPSHSVIEKGQTVTLRCDPISGHDNLYWYRRVMGKEIKFLLHFVKESKQDESGMPNNRFLAERTGGTYSTLKVQPAELEDSGVYFCASSPTGAVTGELLFGEGSRLTVL.

Of note for this clonotype: Because it lacks the conserved phenylalanine or tryptophan at the end, this CDR3 is likely a read error. The V call is TRBV6-5, the J call TRBJ2-1; 7 nucleotides line up with TRBD1. Germline CDR1 is MNHEY and CDR2 is SVGAGI. The ends lost 0 bases at V and 1 base at J; junction bases unmatched: 3. This CDR3 is built from 16 residues. The CDR3 DNA reads TGTGCCAGCAGTTACTCGGGGGACAGATCCTACAATGAGCAGTTCTAC. Translation: CASSYSGDRSYNEQFY.

This chain connects TRBV20-1 to TRBJ2-5; 10 nucleotides match TRBD2. Looked up from germline, CDR1 is DFQATT and CDR2 is SNEGSKA (reference sequence). The CDR3 loop spans 14 amino acids. Losses at the gene ends were 7 bases for V and 0 bases for J; bases not matched to a gene: 5. DNA for the CDR3: TGCAGTGGACTGGGACTAGCGCACCAAGAGACCCAGTACTTC. Protein: CSGLGLAHQETQYF.

The chain has TRBV6-1 and TRBJ2-2; either TRBD1 or TRBD2 may fit D (5 bases each). Per germline, CDR1 MNHNS and CDR2 SASEGT. This CDR3 is built from 17 residues. Trimming pared 8 bases from V and 3 bases from J, leaving 22 bases between. The CDR3 loop reads CASSSGRTDSYTGELFF. DNA of the CDR3: TGTGCCAGCTCAAGTGGACGGACTGACAGCTACACCGGGGAGCTGTTTTTT.

This clonotype was found once. A much larger clone differs by one base, so this may be a read error. The chain has TRBV12-3 or TRBV12-4 and TRBJ1-1; D unresolved. This CDR3 contains 13 residues. The DNA of the CDR3 is TGTGACAGCACCCATATCACAAACACTGAAGCTTTCTTT. It codes for CDSTHITNTEAFF.

To note about this clonotype: At one boundary the junction diverges from the germline segment, which might be a read error. J is TRBJ2-1 and V is TRBV11-3; D gene unclear. The CDR3 extends over 15 amino acids. The germline V gene has CDR1 SGHNT and CDR2 YENEEA. CDR3 loop: CASSLDKGGFHEQFF. In DNA, the CDR3 is TGTGCCAGCAGCTTAGATAAGGGTGGGTTCCATGAACAGTTCTTC. The full variable domain, with the rest looked up from reference TRBV11-3 and TRBJ2-1, is EAGVVQSPRYKIIEKKQPVAFWCNPISGHNTLYWYLQNLGQGPELLIRYENEEAVDDSQLPKDRFSAERLKGVDSTLKIQPAELGDSAVYLCASSLDKGGFHEQFFGPGTRLTVL.

With respect to this clonotype: A read error may explain this, as a much larger clone is one base away. Because it lacks the conserved phenylalanine or tryptophan at the end, this CDR3 is likely a read error. The chain employs TRBV20-1 and TRBJ2-2, with unresolved D. The CDR3 extends over 12 amino acids. CDR1 and CDR2 from the germline V gene are DFQATT and SNEGSKA (reference sequence). The V end was cut by 3 bases, the J end by 8 bases, with 10 bases between. The CDR3 loop reads CSASNSPGELFL. CDR3 nucleotide sequence: TGCAGTGCTAGTAACTCCCCGGGGGAGCTGTTTTTA.

This clonotype was recorded a few times. The CDR3 end shows no conserved phenylalanine or tryptophan, and so a read error is likely. The chain couples TRBV7-9 to TRBJ1-2, with unresolved D. Germline V gene lookup returns CDR1 SEHNR and CDR2 FQNEAQ (reference sequence). The CDR3 sequence is 14 residues long. Trimming pared 4 bases from V and 4 bases from J, leaving 13 bases between. The CDR3 DNA follows: TGTGCCAGCAGCTCACCCGGGAAGGCCTATGGCTACACCTAC. It translates to CASSSPGKAYGYTY.

On this clonotype itself: The junction does not match germline at one end; this may be a read error. The V gene is TRBV11-3, the J gene TRBJ2-1; D is perhaps TRBD1 (5 bases). Germline V gives CDR1 SGHNT, CDR2 YENEEA. The CDR3 consists of 13 residues. The CDR3 DNA follows: TGCGCCACCAGCTTTTATGAGGACAATGATCAGTTCTTC. Protein sequence: CATSFYEDNDQFF.

The CDR3 DNA reads as TGTGCCAGCAGCTTGGGGGCACGAGGGGCCAACGTCCTGACTTTC. This translates into CASSLGARGANVLTF. The chain links TRBV11-2 to TRBJ2-6, with a tentative D call TRBD1 (6 bases). Germline CDR1 SGHAT, CDR2 FQNNGV. CDR3 length: 15 amino acids. V was cut by 3 bases and J by 4 bases, with 10 bases left in between. Drawing the rest from reference TRBV11-2 and TRBJ2-6, the complete variable domain is EAGVAQSPRYKIIEKRQSVAFWCNPISGHATLYWYQQILGQGPKLLIQFQNNGVVDDSQLPKDRFSAERLKGVDSTLKIQPAKLEDSAVYLCASSLGARGANVLTFGAGSRLTVL.

In this sample, this clonotype turned up a few times. The chain couples TRBV20-1 to TRBJ2-1; the D call may be TRBD1 or TRBD2 (5 bases each). The CDR3 covers 12 residues. V lost 5 bases and J 6 bases, leaving 11 bases between the germline ends. The V gene's germline CDR1 is DFQATT and CDR2 SNEGSKA (reference sequence). CDR3 DNA: TGCAGTGCTGGGACGCTGGTCAATGAGCAGTTCTTC. This codes for CSAGTLVNEQFF.

The chain is built from TRBV20-1 and TRBJ1-4; D gene ambiguous. The CDR3 loop spans 16 amino acids. Germline CDR1 reads DFQATT; CDR2 reads SNEGSKA (reference sequence). V gave up 2 bases and J gave up 3 bases, with 16 bases separating them. In nucleotides, the CDR3 is TGCAGTGCTAGAAGGGTCCCGTATTCAGCTAATGAAAAACTGTTTTTT. Translation gives CSARRVPYSANEKLFF.

The rearrangement uses TRBV28 and TRBJ1-1, with D perhaps matching TRBD1 (5 bases). The CDR3 spans 15 residues. The germline V and J ends were trimmed by 3 bases and 1 base, with 12 bases remaining between them. Germline CDR1 is MDHEN and CDR2 is SYDVKM. The CDR3 DNA reads TGTGCCAGCAGTTTTGATTACAGGACGAACACTGAAGCTTTCTTT. Amino acids: CASSFDYRTNTEAFF.

J is TRBJ1-5 and V is TRBV6-5; the match to TRBD1 covers 9 bases. The ends lost 9 bases at V and 3 bases at J; junction bases unmatched: 12. Germline V CDR1 and CDR2: MNHEY, SVGAGI. This CDR3 is 16 amino acids long. The DNA for the CDR3 is TGTGCCAGTAGGCAAACAGGGGGCTGGGCCAATCAGCCCCAGCATTTT. This encodes CASRQTGGWANQPQHF.

Notes on this clonotype: Sequence at one end of the junction differs from germline and may be a read error. The genes are TRBV11-2 and TRBJ1-2, with TRBD1 matching 8 bases. This CDR3 is built from 13 residues. The germline V gene encodes CDR1 SGHAT and CDR2 FQNNGV. This CDR3 reads CPSSVTGVGGYTF. As DNA, the CDR3 is TGTCCCAGCAGCGTGACAGGGGTAGGCGGCTACACCTTC.

This sequence joins TRBV6-5 and TRBJ1-4; no reliable D call. The germline V gene encodes CDR1 MNHEY and CDR2 SVGAGI. The CDR3 spans 14 residues. The V and J ends lost 8 bases and 0 bases respectively, with 10 bases between them. The CDR3 region is CASGQPATNEKLFF. The CDR3, as DNA: TGTGCCAGCGGCCAGCCCGCAACTAATGAAAAACTGTTTTTT.

This clonotype was seen repeatedly, ten times or more. The chain carries TRBV12-3 or TRBV12-4 and TRBJ2-6; D remains ambiguous. V was trimmed by 1 base and J by 2 bases, leaving 6 bases between them. The CDR3 has 15 residues. This CDR3 reads CASSLEVAGANVLTF. In nucleotides, the CDR3 is TGTGCCAGCAGTTTAGAGGTCGCTGGGGCCAACGTCCTGACTTTC.

As for this clonotype: The junction shows a germline mismatch at one end, possibly a read error. The chain employs TRBV29-1 and TRBJ2-3, with D uncertain. CDR3 length equals 12 residues. Germline V lookup: CDR1 SQVTM, CDR2 ANQGSEA. CDR3 coding DNA: TGCATCGTTGCGGAAATGACATATACGCAGTATTTT. This gives the protein CIVAEMTYTQYF.

This clonotype came up once. This may stem from a read error, because a much larger clone lies one nucleotide away. The chain has TRBV6-1 and TRBJ2-2; D is unclear. Looked up from germline, CDR1 is MNHNS and CDR2 is SASEGT. V dropped 7 bases and J dropped 6 bases, with 12 bases sitting between them. The CDR3 covers 13 residues. CDR3 nucleotide sequence: TGTGCCAGCATGAGACCCTGGGCCGGGGAGCTGTTTTTT. Translated, it gives CASMRPWAGELFF.

V and J are TRBV7-9 and TRBJ1-5; D might be TRBD1 (5 bases). CDR3 length: 16 residues. Between the trimmed V and J ends, which lost 5 bases and 2 bases, there was a span of 16 bases. The germline gives CDR1 SEHNR, CDR2 FQNEAQ (reference sequence). The CDR3 is CASSPEGGDRNQPQHF. The CDR3 DNA follows: TGTGCCAGCAGCCCGGAAGGAGGGGATCGCAATCAGCCCCAGCATTTT.

Concerning this clonotype itself: A read error may produce the germline difference seen at one junction end. V is TRBV6-5 and J is TRBJ2-1, with D possibly matching TRBD2 (5 bases). Germline V gives CDR1 MNHEY, CDR2 SVGAGI. The length of the CDR3 is 15 residues. Here the CDR3 reads CASTYLARAHNKQFF. The CDR3 bases are TGTGCCAGCACTTATTTAGCGAGGGCCCACAATAAGCAGTTCTTC.

This clonotype was found once. J is TRBJ2-1 and V is TRBV6-1; D is perhaps TRBD1 (8 bases). Germline V CDR1 and CDR2: MNHNS, SASEGT. Trimming took off 4 bases at V and 11 bases at J, with 24 bases between the two ends. The CDR3 covers 16 residues. This CDR3 reads CASSVAVQGAGDKQFF. As DNA, the CDR3 is TGTGCCAGCAGTGTGGCTGTCCAGGGGGCGGGGGATAAGCAGTTCTTC.

This clonotype was observed at least ten times. The rearrangement links TRBV5-4 to TRBJ1-1; D call uncertain. The CDR3 length is 13 residues. The germline CDR1 and CDR2 sequences are SGHNT and YYREEE (reference sequence). V was pared by 1 base and J by 1 base, with 5 bases between. The CDR3 region has the DNA TGTGCCAGCAGCTTGAAAGGGAACACTGAAGCTTTCTTT. It specifies CASSLKGNTEAFF. The full variable domain, rest sourced from reference TRBV5-4 and TRBJ1-1, is ETGVTQSPTHLIKTRGQQVTLRCSSQSGHNTVSWYQQALGQGPQFIFQYYREEENGRGNFPPRFSGLQFPNYSSELNVNALELDDSALYLCASSLKGNTEAFFGQGTRLTVV.

Concerning this clonotype: The junction departs from the called germline gene at one end, perhaps through a read error. The CDR3 protein is CASSQGHYTRYF. The CDR3 nucleotides read TGTGCCAGCAGCCAAGGACATTACACGCGGTATTTT. The chain recombines TRBV14 with TRBJ2-3; no firm D call. The germline V gene has CDR1 SGHDN and CDR2 FVKESK. CDR3 size: 12 residues.

This clonotype was seen ten or more times. V usage is TRBV20-1 and J usage is TRBJ1-1; TRBD1 is a possible D gene (6 bases). This CDR3 has 13 amino acids. In germline, CDR1 is DFQATT, CDR2 SNEGSKA (reference sequence). V lost 3 bases and J lost 4, with 12 bases in between. The CDR3 bases are TGCAGTGCTAGGCGCAGGGGAGGCACTGAAGCTTTCTTT. Amino acids: CSARRRGGTEAFF.

The chain joins TRBV7-9 to TRBJ1-1, with no clear D. The CDR3 length is 11 residues. V was pared by 4 bases and J by 10 bases, with 10 bases between. Germline assignment: CDR1 SEHNR and CDR2 FQNEAQ (reference sequence). CDR3: CASSSTETAFF. CDR3 DNA: TGTGCCAGCAGCTCGACGGAAACAGCTTTCTTT.

The rearrangement links TRBV6-1 to TRBJ1-2, with D unclear. Germline lookup yields CDR1 MNHNS and CDR2 SASEGT. V dropped 4 bases and J dropped 2 bases, with 8 bases sitting between them. This CDR3 has 13 amino acids. CDR3 coding DNA: TGTGCCAGCAGTGTGGACTCGAACTATGGCTACACCTTC. Amino acids: CASSVDSNYGYTF.